This TCR beta chain was sequenced in a study of neoadjuvant anti-PD-1 for oral cavity cancer. At the level of the study: Patients without progression got a fourth dose around day 43.

CDR1 and CDR2 (germline): SGHTA, FQGNSA. Unmatched junction bases numbered 5, after V lost 6 bases and J lost 10 bases. This CDR3 region has 14 residues. The data were produced by immunoSEQ multiplex PCR, yet TCRdb's version contains in-frame clones alone and is incomplete. The profile shows under 6,000 clones, less than 65% of them singletons. Time point given: after neoadjuvant nivolumab, at surgical resection. Patients had newly diagnosed, untreated stage II-IVA oral cavity squamous cell carcinoma. This clonotype was sampled from a person between 40 and 80 years old with oral cavity squamous cell carcinoma. The sequences come from tumor tissue, collected after nivolumab (anti-PD-1) treatment. The chain uses TRBV7-2 and TRBJ2-2, with 13 bases matching TRBD2. DNA for the CDR3: TGTGCCAGCAGTACTAGCGGGGGGGCCCTGGAGCTGTTTTTT. Amino acid sequence: CASSTSGGALELFF.